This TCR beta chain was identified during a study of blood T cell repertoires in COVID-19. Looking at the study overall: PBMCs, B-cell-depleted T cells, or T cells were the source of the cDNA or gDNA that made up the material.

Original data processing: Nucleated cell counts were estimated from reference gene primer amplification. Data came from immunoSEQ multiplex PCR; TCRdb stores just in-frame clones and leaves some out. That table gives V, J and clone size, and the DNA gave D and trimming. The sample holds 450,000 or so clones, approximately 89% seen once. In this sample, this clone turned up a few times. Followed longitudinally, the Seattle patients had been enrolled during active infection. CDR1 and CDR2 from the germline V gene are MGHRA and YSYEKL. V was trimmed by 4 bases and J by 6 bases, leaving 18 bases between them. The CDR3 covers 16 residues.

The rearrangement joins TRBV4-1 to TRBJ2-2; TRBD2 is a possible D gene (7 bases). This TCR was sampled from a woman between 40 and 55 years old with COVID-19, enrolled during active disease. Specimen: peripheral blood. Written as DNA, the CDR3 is TGCGCCAGCAGCCGGGGGGGCGGGAAAGTCTCCGGGGAGCTGTTTTTT. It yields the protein CASSRGGGKVSGELFF.